The clone carrying this TCR beta chain was seen many times. The CDR3 totals 14 residues. Germline V gene lookup returns CDR1 DFQATT and CDR2 SNEGSKA (reference sequence). V lost 5 bases to trimming and J lost 4 bases; unmatched junction nucleotides: 8. The sample belongs to a study of T cells of healthy individuals. Each CDR3 protein gets one entry after TCRdb re-called the 5' RACE reads with MiXCR. Of around 40,000 distinct CDR3 sequences in the sample, approximately 5% were seen once. The J gene is TRBJ2-3, the V gene TRBV20-1, with TRBD2 identical over 8 bases. The receptor was isolated from a human donor in good health. CDR3 in amino acids: CSAPGTSGADTQYF. In nucleotides, the CDR3 is TGCAGTGCTCCCGGGACTAGTGGCGCAGATACGCAGTATTTT.